This paragraph reports one T cell receptor (beta chain). Mismatch with germline at one junction end may stem from a read error. The data stem from a study of identical twins. The germline V gene encodes CDR1 SQVTM and CDR2 ANQGSEA. The CDR3 contains 13 residues. TCRdb re-analysed the 5' RACE reads in MiXCR, keeping a single row per CDR3 protein. The sample contains approximately 350,000 distinct CDR3 sequences, roughly 12% of which appear only once. This sample also belongs to another study, concerning yellow fever vaccine responses in identical twins.

The sequenced sample was CD8+ T cells sorted from blood. This chain links TRBV29-1 with TRBJ2-1; 7 bases match TRBD1. The receptor was derived from a woman between 18 and 30 years old in good health. CDR3 region: CSGNRGSYSEQFF. The CDR3 bases are TGCAGCGGCAACAGGGGTTCCTACAGTGAGCAGTTCTTC.